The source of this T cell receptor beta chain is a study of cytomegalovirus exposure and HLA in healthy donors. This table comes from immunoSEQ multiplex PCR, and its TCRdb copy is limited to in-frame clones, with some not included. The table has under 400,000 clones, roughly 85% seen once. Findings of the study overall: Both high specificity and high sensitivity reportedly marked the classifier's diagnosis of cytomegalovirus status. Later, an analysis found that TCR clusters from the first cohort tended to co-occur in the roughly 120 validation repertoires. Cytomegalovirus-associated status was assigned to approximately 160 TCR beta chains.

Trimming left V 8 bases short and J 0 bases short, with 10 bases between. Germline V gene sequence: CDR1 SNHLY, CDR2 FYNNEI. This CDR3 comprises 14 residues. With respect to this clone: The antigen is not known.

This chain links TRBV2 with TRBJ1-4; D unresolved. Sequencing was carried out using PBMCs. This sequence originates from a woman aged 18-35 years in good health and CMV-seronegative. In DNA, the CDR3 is TGTGCCAGCTGCTACAGTGCAACTAATGAAAAACTGTTTTTT. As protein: CASCYSATNEKLFF.